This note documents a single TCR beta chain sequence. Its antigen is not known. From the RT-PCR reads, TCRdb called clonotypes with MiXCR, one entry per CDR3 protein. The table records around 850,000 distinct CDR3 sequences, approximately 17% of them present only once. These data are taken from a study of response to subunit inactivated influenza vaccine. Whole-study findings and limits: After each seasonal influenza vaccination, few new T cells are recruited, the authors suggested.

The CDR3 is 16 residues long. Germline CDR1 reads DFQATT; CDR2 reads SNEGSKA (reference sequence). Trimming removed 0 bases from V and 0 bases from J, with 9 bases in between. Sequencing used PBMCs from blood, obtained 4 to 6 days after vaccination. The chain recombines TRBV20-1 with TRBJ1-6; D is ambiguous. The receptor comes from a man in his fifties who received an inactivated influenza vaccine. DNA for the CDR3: TGCAGTGCTAGAGACCCGGGCAACTCCTATAATTCACCCCTCCACTTT. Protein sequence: CSARDPGNSYNSPLHF.